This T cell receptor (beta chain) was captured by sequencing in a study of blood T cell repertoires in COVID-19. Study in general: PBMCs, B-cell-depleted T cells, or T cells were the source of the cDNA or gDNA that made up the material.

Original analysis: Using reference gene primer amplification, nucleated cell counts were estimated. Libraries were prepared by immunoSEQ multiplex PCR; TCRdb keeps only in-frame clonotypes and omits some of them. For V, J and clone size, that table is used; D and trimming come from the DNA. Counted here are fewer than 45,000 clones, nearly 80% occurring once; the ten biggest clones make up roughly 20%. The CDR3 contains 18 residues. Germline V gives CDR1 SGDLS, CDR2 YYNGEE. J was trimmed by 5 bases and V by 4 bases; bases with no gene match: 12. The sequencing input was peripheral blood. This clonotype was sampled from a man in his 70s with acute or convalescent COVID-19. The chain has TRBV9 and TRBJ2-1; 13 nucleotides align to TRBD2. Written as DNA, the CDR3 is TGTGCCAGCAGCTTCACCGGGACTAGCGGGGCAGTCCACAATGAGCAGTTCTTC. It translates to CASSFTGTSGAVHNEQFF.